The next 24 T cell receptor beta chains were all read from a single sample in a study of T cells in Graves' hyperthyroidism and ophthalmopathy. Researchers took RNA transcripts and amplified the TCR beta CDR3 regions from them. First-round RT-PCR of the TCR CDR3 relied on the HTBI primer set. TCRdb reanalysed the multiplex PCR reads using MiXCR and keeps one entry per CDR3 protein. The repertoire holds under 550,000 distinct CDR3 sequences, with around 15% as singletons. Sequencing was performed on blood. These TCRs come from a woman between 18 and 29 years old with Graves' hyperthyroidism.

This clonotype has ten or more counts. V usage is TRBV28 and J usage is TRBJ2-3, with 7 bases lining up with TRBD1. V was pared by 2 bases and J by 2 bases, with 7 bases of the junction left unmatched. There are 16 residues in the CDR3. Germline-derived CDR1 and CDR2 are MDHEN and SYDVKM. This CDR3 reads CASSLDRDSYTDTQYF. For the CDR3, the DNA is TGTGCCAGCAGTTTAGACCGGGACAGTTACACAGATACGCAGTATTTT.

The chain is built from TRBV7-2 and TRBJ2-1; 11 nucleotides match TRBD2. The CDR3 sequence is 15 residues long. V lost 1 base, J lost 7 bases, and 3 bases stayed unmatched. The germline V gene encodes CDR1 SGHTA and CDR2 FQGNSA. The chain's CDR3 is CASSLVLAGGNEQFF. The DNA for the CDR3 is TGTGCCAGCAGCTTAGTTTTAGCGGGAGGGAATGAGCAGTTCTTC.

This clonotype was recorded at least ten times. The chain recombines TRBV20-1 with TRBJ2-1; D is unclear. CDR1 DFQATT and CDR2 SNEGSKA come from the germline V gene (reference sequence). The CDR3 loop spans 13 amino acids. With 1 base removed from V and 6 bases from J, the gap between germline ends came to 10 bases. The CDR3 loop reads CSARARLGNEQFF. DNA for the CDR3: TGCAGTGCTAGAGCCAGATTGGGCAATGAGCAGTTCTTC.

This clonotype was recorded at least ten times. J is TRBJ1-2 and V is TRBV7-2; perhaps TRBD1 as D (6 bases). With 5 bases removed from V and 4 bases from J, the gap between germline ends came to 14 bases. This CDR3 spans 14 amino acids. Germline CDR1 is SGHTA and CDR2 is FQGNSA. This chain's CDR3 is CASSITGQPYGYTF. DNA for the CDR3: TGTGCCAGCAGCATTACCGGACAGCCCTATGGCTACACCTTC.

The CDR3 loop is CSVDVAGTEAFF. CDR3 sequence (DNA): TGCAGCGTTGATGTAGCGGGCACTGAAGCTTTCTTT. This sequence joins TRBV29-1 and TRBJ1-1; D gene uncertain. Germline V gene sequence: CDR1 SQVTM, CDR2 ANQGSEA. CDR3 length equals 12 residues. Deletions cut 3 bases from V and 4 bases from J, with 9 bases between.

The genes are TRBV9 and TRBJ2-3; 10 bases fit TRBD1. The ends lost 4 bases at V and 4 bases at J; junction bases unmatched: 3. This CDR3 contains 14 residues. Per germline, CDR1 SGDLS and CDR2 YYNGEE. Here the CDR3 reads CASSFGTGADTQYF. The CDR3 DNA sequence: TGTGCCAGCAGCTTTGGGACAGGGGCAGATACGCAGTATTTT.

A few counts support this clonotype. The V gene is TRBV27, the J gene TRBJ1-2; 8 positions match TRBD1. CDR3 length: 14 residues. Germline trimming cut 6 bases from V and 5 bases from J; bases unmatched to any gene: 8. Per germline, CDR1 MNHEY and CDR2 SMNVEV (reference sequence). The CDR3: CASRLGTGLYGYTF. DNA of the CDR3: TGTGCCAGCAGGCTTGGGACAGGATTATATGGCTACACCTTC.

This clonotype was seen only a few times. A single base separates this from a much larger clone, so it may be a read error. This chain uses TRBV6-1 with TRBJ2-4, with D perhaps given as TRBD1 or TRBD2 (5 bases each). The CDR3 covers 13 residues. V lost 9 bases, J lost 1 base, and 10 bases lay in between. Germline CDR1 reads MNHNS; CDR2 reads SASEGT. The CDR3 loop is CARIGEAKNIQYF. As DNA, the CDR3 is TGTGCCAGGATAGGGGAGGCCAAAAACATTCAGTACTTC.

This clonotype was seen many times. The chain joins TRBV12-3 or TRBV12-4 to TRBJ2-5; D gene uncertain. This CDR3 has 13 amino acids. Trimming removed 6 bases from V and 5 bases from J, with 13 bases in between. The CDR3 DNA reads as TGTGCCAGCAGACACCAAGATCTCGAGACCCAGTACTTC. Its protein is CASRHQDLETQYF.

This clonotype has a count of ten or more. This sequence joins TRBV9 and TRBJ2-5, with 7 bases fitting TRBD2. V lost 2 bases, J lost 2 bases, and 3 bases stayed unmatched. CDR3 size: 14 residues. Germline CDR1 and CDR2: SGDLS and YYNGEE. The CDR3 is CASSVGTTQETQYF. In nucleotides, the CDR3 is TGTGCCAGCAGCGTCGGGACTACACAAGAGACCCAGTACTTC.

In its sample, this clonotype was seen many times. The rearrangement joins TRBV6-2 or TRBV6-3 to TRBJ2-1; 8 bases line up with TRBD1. Germline CDR1 is MNHEY and CDR2 is SVGEGT. J was trimmed by 4 bases and V by 6 bases; bases with no gene match: 11. This CDR3 has 16 residues. The CDR3 protein is CASSQPLTGDYNEQFF. CDR3 DNA: TGTGCCAGCAGCCAACCCCTGACAGGGGATTACAATGAGCAGTTCTTC.

Ten or more counts support this clonotype. This chain joins TRBV7-2 and TRBJ2-7; possibly TRBD1 for D (6 bases). V was cut by 1 base and J by 5 bases, with 12 bases left in between. Per the germline V gene, CDR1 is SGHTA and CDR2 is FQGNSA. This CDR3 contains 14 residues. In nucleotides, the CDR3 is TGTGCCAGCAGCTTAGAACAGGGCTGGGACGAGCAGTACTTC. Protein sequence: CASSLEQGWDEQYF.

The chain carries TRBV18 and TRBJ1-1, with D possibly being TRBD1 (5 bases). Germline loops: CDR1 KGHSH, CDR2 LQKENI. Trimming took 3 bases from V and 5 from J, leaving 13 bases between them. The CDR3 length is 14 residues. The CDR3 nucleotides are TGTGCCAGCTCACCGTTACAGGAAAATACTGAAGCTTTCTTT. Translating gives CASSPLQENTEAFF.

This clonotype has at least ten counts. This chain uses TRBV24-1 with TRBJ2-5, with D unresolved. Germline V gene data show CDR1 as KGHDR and CDR2 as SFDVKD. The CDR3 has 13 residues. V was clipped by 5 bases and J by 0 bases, with 6 bases between them. Here the CDR3 reads CATSAADQETQYF. The CDR3 nucleotides read TGTGCCACCAGTGCGGCGGACCAAGAGACCCAGTACTTC.

There are a few counts of this clonotype. The V and J genes are TRBV5-6 and TRBJ1-1, with 7 nucleotides matching TRBD1. The CDR3 has 16 residues. Losses at the gene ends were 0 bases for V and 7 bases for J; bases not matched to a gene: 12. Germline V CDR1 and CDR2: SGHDT, YYEEEE. Here the CDR3 reads CASSLGDSSYSDEAFF. The CDR3 DNA follows: TGTGCCAGCAGCTTGGGGGACAGCAGCTATAGCGATGAAGCTTTCTTT.

This clonotype was seen repeatedly, ten times or more. The V and J genes are TRBV6-1 and TRBJ1-1; TRBD1 might be the D (6 bases). This CDR3 is built from 13 residues. CDR1 and CDR2 from the germline V gene are MNHNS and SASEGT. The V and J ends lost 3 bases and 5 bases respectively, with 10 bases between them. The CDR3 DNA follows: TGTGCCAGCAGTGATCGGGGGGCGACTGAAGCTTTCTTT. Its translation: CASSDRGATEAFF.

This clonotype was counted between two and nine times. The chain couples TRBV5-4 to TRBJ2-5; D gene unclear. Trimming cost V 0 bases and J 5 bases, with 11 bases left between them. Per germline, CDR1 SGHNT and CDR2 YYREEE (reference sequence). CDR3 size: 14 residues. Here the CDR3 reads CASSLDGLGETQYF. The CDR3 DNA follows: TGTGCCAGCAGCTTGGACGGGCTGGGGGAGACCCAGTACTTC. Full variable domain (outside the CDR3, taken from reference TRBV5-4 and TRBJ2-5): ETGVTQSPTHLIKTRGQQVTLRCSSQSGHNTVSWYQQALGQGPQFIFQYYREEENGRGNFPPRFSGLQFPNYSSELNVNALELDDSALYLCASSLDGLGETQYFGPGTRLLVL.

The sample holds a few counts of this clonotype. The chain has TRBV18 and TRBJ2-4; D is possibly TRBD2 (6 bases). The CDR3 contains 18 residues. Germline CDR1 is KGHSH and CDR2 is LQKENI. Trimming cost V 3 bases and J 3 bases, with 21 bases left between them. The CDR3 here is CASSPLPIIGEVKNIQYF. CDR3 DNA: TGTGCCAGCTCACCTCTACCGATCATTGGGGAGGTCAAAAACATTCAGTACTTC.

The CDR3 coding sequence is TGTGCCAGCAGCTTAGGCGGAGACAGCAATTCACCCCTCCACTTT. Translation gives CASSLGGDSNSPLHF. The rearrangement joins TRBV7-9 to TRBJ1-6; D is possibly TRBD1 (5 bases). The CDR3 has 15 amino acids. Germline V gene data show CDR1 as SEHNR and CDR2 as FQNEAQ (reference sequence). V gave up 1 base and J gave up 7 bases, with 11 bases separating them.

This clonotype was seen a handful of times. This chain joins TRBV29-1 and TRBJ1-2; maybe TRBD1 (6 bases). V was trimmed by 4 bases and J by 2 bases, leaving 11 bases between them. Germline lookup yields CDR1 SQVTM and CDR2 ANQGSEA. The CDR3 sequence is 13 residues long. The CDR3 DNA follows: TGCAGCGTTGGGGGGGGGCTCAACTATGGCTACACCTTC. Amino acid sequence: CSVGGGLNYGYTF.

This clonotype was recorded many times. This chain connects TRBV3-1 to TRBJ2-7, with a possible D match to TRBD1 (6 bases). The germline V gene encodes CDR1 LGHDT and CDR2 YNNKEL (reference sequence). The CDR3 totals 16 residues. Trimming stripped 0 bases from V and 5 bases from J, with 17 bases between. CDR3 sequence (DNA): TGTGCCAGCAGCCAAGATCGGATGGGGGCAGGGGACGAGCAGTACTTC. Amino acids: CASSQDRMGAGDEQYF.

The chain employs TRBV14 and TRBJ2-5; 8 bases fit TRBD2. Trimming took 1 base from V and 7 from J; bases not matched to a gene: 8. This CDR3 is 15 amino acids long. Germline CDR1 reads SGHDN; CDR2 reads FVKESK. CDR3 loop: CASSQGVVSGTTQYF. The CDR3, as DNA: TGTGCCAGCAGCCAAGGAGTGGTTAGCGGGACGACCCAGTACTTC.

This clonotype has a count of ten or more. CDR3 protein: CAISGRGNYGYTF. The CDR3 nucleotides read TGTGCCATCAGTGGACGAGGGAACTATGGCTACACCTTC. The rearrangement joins TRBV10-3 to TRBJ1-2; D is undetermined. The germline V gene has CDR1 ENHRY and CDR2 SYGVKD. The V and J ends lost 4 bases and 2 bases respectively, with 8 bases between them. The CDR3 consists of 13 residues.

This clonotype showed up just a few times. The V call is TRBV6-1, the J call TRBJ2-4; D is ambiguous. Trimming removed 6 bases from V and 0 bases from J, with 12 bases in between. This CDR3 has 15 amino acids. From germline, CDR1 is MNHNS and CDR2 SASEGT. CDR3 nucleotides: TGTGCCAGCAGCCCACACGTAGGAGCCAAAAACATTCAGTACTTC. It translates to CASSPHVGAKNIQYF.